Listed here is a single TCR beta chain. Its antigen is not identified. Clones were sequenced by immunoSEQ multiplex PCR, and TCRdb holds only the in-frame ones, with some missing. The sample yields about 21,000 clones, roughly 70% seen once. Once graft tissue had been processed, intraepithelial and lamina propria lymphocytes were released. This entry belongs to a study of graft-versus-host responses after intestinal transplantation. The length of the CDR3 is 15 residues. Trimming at V came to 8 bases and at J to 4 bases, leaving 13 bases not matched to a gene. Germline-derived CDR1 and CDR2 are MDHEN and SYDVKM. Regarding the study as a whole: Allograft clonal ratios (graft-versus-host to host-versus-graft) were high in patients who had graft-donor T cell macrochimerism.

The chain couples TRBV28 to TRBJ1-1, with TRBD1 matching 7 bases. The TCR sequence derives from a human patient who received an intestinal transplant, so some T cells may come from the graft donor. The sample here was ileum tissue, taken about 21 days after intestinal transplant. The CDR3 nucleotides are TGTGCCAGCCTCCAGACAGGGTGGGGATTCACTGAAGCTTTCTTT. As protein: CASLQTGWGFTEAFF. Full variable domain (rest looked up from reference TRBV28 and TRBJ1-1): DVKVTQSSRYLVKRTGEKVFLECVQDMDHENMFWYRQDPGLGLRLIYFSYDVKMKEKGDIPEGYSVSREKKERFSLILESASTNQTSMYLCASLQTGWGFTEAFFGQGTRLTVV.